The rows below give T cell receptor beta chains drawn from one sample of a study of cytomegalovirus exposure and HLA in healthy donors. Data came from immunoSEQ multiplex PCR; TCRdb stores just in-frame clones and leaves some out. The sample carries 99,000 or so clones, about 15% recorded once. Sequenced material: PBMCs. The receptors were sampled from a female donor in good health and CMV-seronegative. CDR3s include the opening cysteine and the closing phenylalanine or tryptophan. A D gene is named only where the DNA matches it firmly. Only some rows state a clone size, as once, few, many or a class for expanded clones.

NA,TRBV4-3,TRBD1,18,TRBJ1-6,CASSQDRGQGRRGSPLHF,TGCGCCAGCAGCCAAGATAGAGGACAGGGGCGCCGAGGTTCACCCCTCCACTTT
few,TRBV6-6,NA,12,TRBJ1-6,CASSHGDPPLHF,TGTGCCAGCAGTCACGGGGATCCACCCCTCCACTTT
few,TRBV7-2,NA,14,TRBJ2-5,CASSTWGRQETQYF,TGTGCCAGCAGCACCTGGGGCAGACAAGAGACCCAGTACTTC
few,TRBV6-5,TRBD2,14,TRBJ2-3,CASSEGLAGGTQYF,TGTGCCAGCAGTGAAGGACTAGCGGGAGGAACGCAGTATTTT
few,TRBV27,TRBD2,15,TRBJ2-7,CASSPGLAGTSEQYF,TGTGCCAGCAGTCCCGGACTAGCGGGAACGTCCGAGCAGTACTTC
few,TRBV4-3,NA,20,TRBJ2-6,CASSQELAGSITSGANVLTF,TGCGCCAGCAGCCAAGAGTTGGCAGGCAGTATAACTTCTGGGGCCAACGTCCTGACTTTC
few,TRBV7-2,TRBD1,15,TRBJ2-3,CASSSTGGKGDTQYF,TGTGCCAGCAGCTCGACAGGGGGCAAAGGAGATACGCAGTATTTT
NA,TRBV5-4,NA,15,TRBJ2-2,CASSRPRQITGELFF,TGTGCCAGCAGCCGTCCTCGACAGATCACCGGGGAGCTGTTTTTT
few,TRBV29-1,TRBD1,16,TRBJ1-4,CSAGGQGAGTNEKLFF,TGCAGCGCTGGGGGGCAGGGGGCAGGAACTAATGAAAAACTGTTTTTT
NA,TRBV6-5,NA,13,TRBJ1-2,CASSQRGPGGYTF,TGTGCCAGCAGCCAAAGGGGTCCGGGTGGCTACACCTTC
NA,TRBV28,TRBD1,15,TRBJ2-7,CASSPGQAYSYEQYF,TGTGCCAGCAGCCCCGGACAGGCATACTCCTACGAGCAGTACTTC
NA,TRBV27,NA,13,TRBJ2-7,CASSLEGEDEQYF,TGTGCCAGCAGTTTGGAGGGCGAGGACGAGCAGTACTTC
NA,TRBV18,TRBD1,15,TRBJ1-5,CASSQDRASNQPQHF,TGTGCCAGCTCACAGGACAGGGCAAGCAATCAGCCCCAGCATTTT
NA,TRBV25-1,NA,14,TRBJ1-2,CASSEQDRFYGYTF,TGTGCCAGCAGTGAACAGGACAGATTCTATGGCTACACCTTC
NA,TRBV4-1,TRBD1,15,TRBJ1-2,CASSRPGQGARGYTF,TGCGCCAGCAGCCGCCCGGGACAGGGGGCGCGAGGCTACACCTTC
NA,TRBV4-2,TRBD2,18,TRBJ2-1,CASSQDPHGTSGRDEQFF,TGTGCCAGCAGCCAAGATCCGCACGGGACTAGCGGGAGAGATGAGCAGTTCTTC
NA,TRBV7-9,TRBD2,18,TRBJ2-7,CASSHGTSGGWGLYEQYF,TGTGCCAGCAGCCACGGGACTAGCGGGGGTTGGGGTCTTTACGAGCAGTACTTC
NA,TRBV7-9,TRBD1,18,TRBJ1-5,CASSLGLAVDRVGQPQHF,TGTGCCAGCAGCTTAGGATTGGCCGTGGACAGGGTCGGGCAGCCCCAGCATTTT
NA,TRBV5-1,NA,17,TRBJ2-6,CASSLEAGADGANVLTF,TGCGCCAGCAGCTTGGAGGCAGGGGCGGATGGGGCCAACGTCCTGACTTTC
NA,TRBV5-1,TRBD1,16,TRBJ1-2,CASSLDPGQEIYGYTF,TGCGCCAGCAGCTTGGACCCGGGACAGGAAATCTATGGCTACACCTTC
NA,TRBV2,TRBD1,14,TRBJ2-7,CASRGQSVSYEQYF,TGTGCCAGCAGGGGACAGAGCGTCTCCTACGAGCAGTACTTC
few,TRBV5-6,TRBD1,14,TRBJ1-6,CASSLEQGASPLHF,TGTGCCAGCAGCTTGGAGCAGGGGGCTTCACCCCTCCACTTT
NA,TRBV7-2,TRBD2,19,TRBJ2-3,CASSRTSGGATSRTDTQYF,TGTGCCAGCAGCCGGACTAGCGGGGGGGCCACCTCCCGCACAGATACGCAGTATTTT
NA,TRBV4-2,TRBD2,16,TRBJ2-3,CASSQVSGSSTDTQYF,TGTGCCAGCAGCCAAGTTAGCGGGAGCAGCACAGATACGCAGTATTTT
few,TRBV19,NA,14,TRBJ1-1,CASRLGGMNTEAFF,TGTGCCAGTAGATTGGGGGGGATGAACACTGAAGCTTTCTTT
few,TRBV19,TRBD2,16,TRBJ2-5,CASSSRLAGGPGEQYF,TGTGCCAGTAGTTCCAGACTAGCGGGGGGCCCGGGGGAGCAGTACTTC
few,TRBV7-9,TRBD1,16,TRBJ2-6,CASRRDSPSGANVLTF,TGTGCCAGCAGACGGGACAGCCCCTCTGGGGCCAACGTCCTGACTTTC